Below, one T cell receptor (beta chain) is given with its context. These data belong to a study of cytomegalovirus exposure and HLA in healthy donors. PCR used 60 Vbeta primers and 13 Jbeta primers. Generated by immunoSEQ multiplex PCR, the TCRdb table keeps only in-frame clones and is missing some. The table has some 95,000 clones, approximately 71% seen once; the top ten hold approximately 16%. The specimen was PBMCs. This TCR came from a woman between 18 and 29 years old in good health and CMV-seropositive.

The CDR3 sequence is CASSLNRVDGYTF. The DNA of the CDR3 is TGTGCCAGCAGTTTGAACAGGGTCGATGGCTACACCTTC. The chain has TRBV28 and TRBJ1-2, with a tentative D call TRBD1 (6 bases). Trimming removed 3 bases from V and 6 bases from J, with 11 bases in between. This CDR3 has 13 residues. Germline CDR1 and CDR2: MDHEN and SYDVKM.